Here is one TCR beta chain with its context. The data belong to a study of blood T cell repertoires in COVID-19. Study-level background: Sites across the United States, Italy and Spain contributed samples from acute and convalescent COVID-19. Sample material is recorded as cDNA or gDNA derived from T cells, B-cell-depleted T cells, or PBMCs.

Germline loops: CDR1 SGHNT, CDR2 YYREEE (reference sequence). Trimming cost V 4 bases and J 4 bases, with 13 bases left between them. CDR3 length equals 14 residues. Authors' data handling: How many nucleated cells were present was estimated from reference gene primer amplification. Produced via immunoSEQ multiplex PCR; TCRdb's table is partial and in-frame only. Clonal size and the V and J genes are those of that table, whereas D and trimming came from the DNA. The sample has just over 90,000 clones, 86% seen once. The gene calls are TRBV5-4 and TRBJ2-3, with D uncertain. The sequence was collected from a woman over 75 with acute or convalescent COVID-19. Sample: peripheral blood. The CDR3: CASSTVARADTQYF. CDR3 sequence (DNA): TGTGCCAGCAGCACCGTTGCTCGCGCAGATACGCAGTATTTT.